Listed below are T cell receptor beta chains from one sample, sequenced in a study of cytomegalovirus exposure and HLA in healthy donors. Method: immunoSEQ multiplex PCR; TCRdb's copy keeps in-frame clones and lacks some. This table holds 150,000 to 200,000 clones, 86% found once. Sequencing was carried out using PBMCs. Receptors originate from a man aged 18 to 30 in good health and CMV-seropositive. Both conserved end residues are part of each CDR3. A D gene is named only where the DNA matches it firmly. The size entry is marked missing in some rows and otherwise reads once, few, many or a size class.

d_call j_call cdr3_length clone_size v_call cdr3_nt cdr3_aa
. TRBJ2-7 15 . TRBV27 TGTGCCAGCAGTTTATTTTTCGGGAGCTCCTACGAGCAGTACTTC CASSLFFGSSYEQYF
. TRBJ1-1 11 . TRBV20-1 TGCAGCGCGAAGATGAACACTGAAGCTTTCTTT CSAKMNTEAFF
TRBD1 TRBJ1-2 17 . TRBV18 TGTGCCAGCTCACCATACAGGGGGCATGAGGTAGACTATGGCTACACCTTC CASSPYRGHEVDYGYTF
TRBD2 TRBJ2-1 13 . TRBV15 TGTGCCTCCCGAGGACTAGCTAACAATGAGCAGTTCTTC CASRGLANNEQFF
TRBD1 TRBJ1-2 14 . TRBV27 TGTGCCAGCAGGTACAGGGGGCCTAACTATGGCTACACCTTC CASRYRGPNYGYTF
. TRBJ1-2 12 . TRBV9 TGTGCCAGCAGCGGGGGGGGGATTGGCTACACCTTC CASSGGGIGYTF
TRBD2 TRBJ2-7 14 . TRBV28 TGTGCCAGCAGTTTATTCCCCCGGACGGGAGGGCAGTACTTC CASSLFPRTGGQYF
TRBD1 TRBJ2-7 15 . TRBV15 TGTGCCACCAGCAGTAACAGGGGGCCCAACTACGAGCAGTACTTC CATSSNRGPNYEQYF
. TRBJ1-3 15 . TRBV4-1 TGCGCCAGCAGCCAAGATGAGAGCTCTGGAAACACCATATATTTT CASSQDESSGNTIYF
. TRBJ1-2 12 . TRBV11-1 TGTGCCAGCAGCCACGGGGTGAGCGGCTACACCTTC CASSHGVSGYTF
TRBD2 TRBJ2-1 13 . TRBV6-5 TGTGCCAGCAGTCCAACTAGCGCGGTTGAGCAGTTCTTC CASSPTSAVEQFF
. TRBJ1-5 16 . TRBV7-8 TGTGCCAGCAGCTTAGGGGGCAGTTATAGCAATCAGCCCCAGCATTTT CASSLGGSYSNQPQHF
. TRBJ2-3 18 . TRBV9 TGTGCCAGCAGCGCGAGGGCTCCTAGCGACTCTGCCACAGATACGCAGTATTTT CASSARAPSDSATDTQYF
TRBD1 TRBJ2-4 15 . TRBV6-5 TGTGCCAGCAGACGACAGGGCCGGGGCAAAAACATTCAGTACTTC CASRRQGRGKNIQYF
TRBD2 TRBJ2-1 13 . TRBV4-1 TGCGCCACTTCTAGCGGGAGTCTCGGTGAGCAGTTCTTC CATSSGSLGEQFF
. TRBJ1-5 15 . TRBV7-9 TGTGCCAGCAGCTTAGGACCAGGGTTCAATCAGCCCCAGCATTTT CASSLGPGFNQPQHF
TRBD1 TRBJ2-7 15 . TRBV30 TGTGCCTGGAGCTTAGCCGGGACAGGGAGTAACGAGCAGTACTTC CAWSLAGTGSNEQYF
. TRBJ2-7 12 . TRBV28 TGTGCCAGCGCCGTTAGAGGATACGAGCAGTACTTC CASAVRGYEQYF
. TRBJ1-6 14 . TRBV2 TGTGCCATCAATCATCGGTCCTATAATTCACCCCTCCACTTT CAINHRSYNSPLHF
. TRBJ2-3 15 . TRBV7-3 TGTGCCAGCAGCCCCGCGACAGGAATCACAGATACGCAGTATTTT CASSPATGITDTQYF
. TRBJ1-2 15 . TRBV19 TGTGCCAGTAGTATAGCTCAGGGCGGTAACTATGGCTACACCTTC CASSIAQGGNYGYTF
. TRBJ2-1 15 . TRBV29-1 TGCAGCGCCGTTCAGCAGGTAGGCTCCTACAATGAGCAGTTCTTC CSAVQQVGSYNEQFF
. TRBJ1-2 14 . TRBV4-1 TGCGCCAGCAGCCAAGATAAGGGGGACTATGGCTACACCTTC CASSQDKGDYGYTF
TRBD2 TRBJ2-3 15 . TRBV29-1 TGCAGCGTCGGCAAGGGACTAGCAGGCGGAGATACGCAGTATTTT CSVGKGLAGGDTQYF
TRBD1 TRBJ2-3 17 . TRBV27 TGTGCCAGCAGTTTATCTCGGTTGGGACAGTTCACAGATACGCAGTATTTT CASSLSRLGQFTDTQYF
TRBD1 TRBJ2-7 16 . TRBV27 TGTGCCAGCAGCGTAACCGGACAGGGGGCGAGAAACGAGCAGTACTTC CASSVTGQGARNEQYF
. TRBJ1-4 11 . TRBV20-1 TGCAGTGCTCGGGATTATGAAAAACTGTTTTTT CSARDYEKLFF
. TRBJ1-5 14 . TRBV25-1 TGTGCCAGCAGTGAATATAGGGGCGATCAGCCCCAGCATTTT CASSEYRGDQPQHF
. TRBJ2-7 17 . TRBV27 TGTGCCAGCAGTTTTCGAGGCGCGGCTATTCATTCCTACGAGCAGTACTTC CASSFRGAAIHSYEQYF
. TRBJ2-1 18 once TRBV19 TGTGCCAGTAGTATCCTGCCCCGGGACTCAAAACCACGAGCAGAGCAGTTCTTC CASSILPRDSKPRAEQFF
TRBD1 TRBJ1-1 15 few TRBV4-1 TGCGCCAGCAGCCCGTCCGGGACAGGGCTCACTGAAGCTTTCTTT CASSPSGTGLTEAFF
TRBD2 TRBJ2-1 15 . TRBV7-9 TGTGCCAGCAGCCGTAGGGGCGGGGGGTACAATGAGCAGTTCTTC CASSRRGGGYNEQFF
. TRBJ2-1 17 . TRBV2 TGTGCCAGCAGTGAAGTGAGCGGAGTTGGCCCCTACAATGAGCAGTTCTTC CASSEVSGVGPYNEQFF
. TRBJ1-2 13 . TRBV4-2 TGTGCCAGCAGGTATGCGGAGGGAGATGGCTACACCTTC CASRYAEGDGYTF
TRBD2 TRBJ2-1 13 . TRBV6-4 TGTGCCACTAGCGGGAGCTCCTACAATGAGCAGTTCTTC CATSGSSYNEQFF
. TRBJ2-1 16 . TRBV9 TGTGCCAGCAGCGCCGGCGATTATACTATATACAATGAGCAGTTCTTC CASSAGDYTIYNEQFF
TRBD2 TRBJ2-7 17 many TRBV5-4 TGTGCCAGCAGCTTGGGGGGGACTAGCGGGAGCCGCTACGAGCAGTACTTC CASSLGGTSGSRYEQYF
. TRBJ2-2 14 . TRBV15 TGTGCCACCAGCGGGGGACAGAACACCGGGGAGCTGTTTTTT CATSGGQNTGELFF
. TRBJ1-1 15 . TRBV18 TGTGCCAGCTCACCACCCGGGACACGGAACACTGAAGCTTTCTTT CASSPPGTRNTEAFF
. TRBJ1-3 16 . TRBV9 TGTGCCAGCAGCGCCCAGGAGGGGGGGCTCGGAAACACCATATATTTT CASSAQEGGLGNTIYF